One and the same sample provided the 14 T cell receptor beta chains below, sequenced in a study of T cell repertoires in cytomegalovirus infection. These receptors' antigens are unknown. TCRdb reprocessed the reads with MiXCR, giving one entry per CDR3 protein. The sample lists approximately 730,000 distinct CDR3 sequences, approximately 33% occurring once. Sequences were derived from cultured PBMCs, sampled from culture after CMV antigen stimulation. Receptors originate from a human donor in good health (CMV status not recorded). Some clones in this sample may be carry-over from other donors' samples.

The chain employs TRBV4-3 and TRBJ2-5; 9 bases are shared with TRBD2. V shed 4 bases and J 5 bases; nucleotides not matched to a gene: 8. Germline CDR1 is LGHNA and CDR2 is YSLEER. The CDR3 totals 15 residues. CDR3 coding DNA: TGCGCCAGCAGCCTAATGGCGGGAGGGTTCGAGACCCAGTACTTC. It is translated as CASSLMAGGFETQYF.

The CDR3 DNA sequence: TGTGCCACCAGCAGAGATTTGAGGGGGTACCAAGAGACCCAGTACTTC. Translating it yields CATSRDLRGYQETQYF. J is TRBJ2-5 and V is TRBV15, with D perhaps matching TRBD1 (6 bases). The CDR3 is made up of 16 amino acids. Per germline, CDR1 LNHNV and CDR2 YYDKDF (reference sequence). Trimming took 0 bases from V and 0 from J, leaving 11 bases between them.

This clonotype was found many times. V gene TRBV7-2 combines with J gene TRBJ2-3, with 7 bases fitting TRBD2. The CDR3 runs to 16 residues. Trimming at V came to 1 base and at J to 0 bases, leaving 4 bases not matched to a gene. Germline loops: CDR1 SGHTA, CDR2 FQGNSA. CDR3 in DNA: TGTGCCAGCAGCTTAGGATCCGGGAGGAGCACAGATACGCAGTATTTT. Protein product: CASSLGSGRSTDTQYF.

A few counts support this clonotype. The chain is built from TRBV18 and TRBJ2-1; TRBD1 is a possible D gene (5 bases). Trimming left V 5 bases short and J 4 bases short, with 15 bases between. The CDR3 sequence is 15 residues long. Per the germline V gene, CDR1 is KGHSH and CDR2 is LQKENI. The CDR3 region has the DNA TGTGCCAGCTCATCCGCAACGCAGGGTTACAATGAGCAGTTCTTC. It encodes CASSSATQGYNEQFF.

The chain couples TRBV12-3 or TRBV12-4 to TRBJ1-1, with unresolved D. The CDR3 runs to 11 residues. Trimming shortened V by 1 base and J by 9 bases, and 6 bases separated the two germline ends. The CDR3 coding sequence is TGTGCCAGCAGTTTAGGGCCCCAAGCTTTCTTT. As protein: CASSLGPQAFF.

V gene TRBV19 combines with J gene TRBJ1-5; 9 bases fit TRBD1. J lost 9 bases, V lost 7 bases, and 19 bases had no gene match. The CDR3 covers 17 residues. Germline V gene data show CDR1 as LNHDA and CDR2 as SQIVND (reference sequence). CDR3 sequence reads: CASTRIPGQGPIGPQHF. The CDR3 nucleotides read TGTGCCAGTACCCGCATTCCGGGACAGGGCCCTATTGGGCCCCAGCATTTT.

This clonotype was counted only a few times. Written as DNA, the CDR3 is TGTGCCAGCAGTCTCCGACAGGGGGCGACCTACGAGCAGTACTTC. This encodes CASSLRQGATYEQYF. The rearrangement links TRBV12-3 or TRBV12-4 to TRBJ2-7, with 10 bases matching TRBD1. V was pared by 5 bases and J by 2 bases, with 6 bases of the junction left unmatched. The CDR3 contains 15 residues.

Regarding this clonotype: This clone may be a read error of a much larger clone one base away. The genes are TRBV7-6 and TRBJ2-1; possibly TRBD1 for D (5 bases). V lost 6 bases, J lost 5 bases, and 8 bases lay in between. Germline V CDR1 and CDR2: SGHVS, FNYEAQ. This CDR3 comprises 12 residues. CDR3 coding DNA: TGTGCCAGCAGTTCACAGGACAATGAGCAGTTCTTC. Its protein product is CASSSQDNEQFF.

The chain employs TRBV6-1 and TRBJ2-1; D uncertain. V dropped 6 bases and J dropped 3 bases, with 9 bases sitting between them. The CDR3 totals 13 residues. CDR1 is MNHNS and CDR2 is SASEGT in the germline V gene. The CDR3, as DNA: TGTGCCAGCAGCCGCTTCGACTACAATGAGCAGTTCTTC. Protein: CASSRFDYNEQFF.

This chain connects TRBV4-1 to TRBJ1-2; 7 bases fit TRBD1. This CDR3 has 14 residues. The V and J ends lost 4 bases and 8 bases, in that order; junction bases with no gene match: 10. Germline CDR1 is MGHRA and CDR2 is YSYEKL. As DNA, the CDR3 is TGCGCCAGCAGCCTTCCAGGGGGAGTGGCCGGCTACACCTTC. Translation gives CASSLPGGVAGYTF.

This chain uses TRBV27 with TRBJ2-1; 9 positions match TRBD1. Germline loops: CDR1 MNHEY, CDR2 SMNVEV (reference sequence). Germline trimming cut 7 bases from V and 5 bases from J; bases unmatched to any gene: 6. There are 14 residues in the CDR3. CDR3 DNA: TGTGCCAGCAATCCCGGGACAGGGAACAATGAGCAGTTCTTC. This encodes CASNPGTGNNEQFF.

The chain is built from TRBV20-1 and TRBJ2-7, with D possibly being TRBD1 (6 bases). Trimming left V 7 bases short and J 0 bases short, with 13 bases between. The CDR3 extends over 13 amino acids. Per the germline V gene, CDR1 is DFQATT and CDR2 is SNEGSKA (reference sequence). The CDR3 DNA is TGCAGTGTGATTCAGGGGTTCTCCTACGAGCAGTACTTC. This encodes CSVIQGFSYEQYF.

The chain is built from TRBV5-1 and TRBJ2-3; tentative D call: TRBD2 (6 bases). Germline V gives CDR1 SGHRS, CDR2 YFSETQ. V was clipped by 4 bases and J by 8 bases, with 17 bases between them. The CDR3 extends over 14 amino acids. The CDR3 loop is CASSLGLDTGTQYF. As DNA, the CDR3 is TGCGCCAGCAGCCTGGGACTGGATACCGGTACGCAGTATTTT. Using reference TRBV5-1 and TRBJ2-3 for the parts outside the CDR3, the full variable domain is KAGVTQTPRYLIKTRGQQVTLSCSPISGHRSVSWYQQTPGQGLQFLFEYFSETQRNKGNFPGRFSGRQFSNSRSEMNVSTLELGDSALYLCASSLGLDTGTQYFGPGTRLTVL.

This clonotype was picked up a small number of times. The chain carries TRBV2 and TRBJ2-5; 10 bases map to TRBD2. Germline V lookup: CDR1 SNHLY, CDR2 FYNNEI. Losses at the gene ends were 6 bases for V and 2 bases for J; bases not matched to a gene: 6. This CDR3 region has 15 residues. DNA of the CDR3: TGTGCCAGCAGGCACGGACTAGCGGCACAAGAGACCCAGTACTTC. Translated: CASRHGLAAQETQYF.